The 25 T cell receptor beta chains reported below all come from one sample, sequenced in a study of T cells in Graves' hyperthyroidism and ophthalmopathy. RNA transcripts provided the source from which TCR beta CDR3 regions were amplified. Researchers ran a first-round RT-PCR on the TCR CDR3 using the HTBI primer set. TCRdb called the multiplex PCR reads again in MiXCR, with one record for every CDR3 protein. The data contain 600,000 to 750,000 distinct CDR3 sequences, 17% of them seen just once; the ten biggest clones take up roughly 16%. The material sequenced was blood. These receptors were taken from a man in his forties or fifties with Graves' hyperthyroidism.

This clonotype turned up a few times. The V call is TRBV7-3, the J call TRBJ1-4; D remains unclear. CDR1 and CDR2 (germline): SGHTA, FQGTGA. V lost 2 bases and J 6 bases, leaving 10 bases between the germline ends. CDR3 length: 14 residues. The CDR3 DNA is TGTGCCAGCAGCTTATCAAGGGTGGATGAAAAACTGTTTTTT. Amino acids: CASSLSRVDEKLFF.

There are many counts of this clonotype. This chain uses TRBV7-3 with TRBJ2-1; D remains unclear. The V end lost 5 bases, the J end lost 2 bases, and 7 bases lay between the germline ends. Germline lookup yields CDR1 SGHTA and CDR2 FQGTGA. The CDR3 is 13 amino acids. This CDR3 is CASSLWTYNEQFF. The CDR3 nucleotides are TGTGCCAGCAGCCTCTGGACCTACAATGAGCAGTTCTTC.

There are a few counts of this clonotype. The chain has TRBV5-1 and TRBJ1-1; perhaps TRBD1 as D (6 bases). V shed 0 bases and J shed 7 bases, with 13 bases lying between them. Germline V gives CDR1 SGHRS, CDR2 YFSETQ. This CDR3 comprises 14 residues. DNA of the CDR3: TGCGCCAGCAGCTTGGCCCCGGGGGGCGATGAAGCTTTCTTT. Amino acids: CASSLAPGGDEAFF.

This clonotype was seen repeatedly, ten times or more. The gene calls are TRBV24-1 and TRBJ2-1, with TRBD1 identical over 9 bases. The germline V gene has CDR1 KGHDR and CDR2 SFDVKD. V shed 8 bases, J shed 6 bases, and the junction held 7 bases outside the gene matches. The CDR3 has 14 amino acids. This chain's CDR3 is CATNAGTGSNEQFF. For the CDR3, the DNA is TGTGCCACCAACGCCGGGACAGGGAGCAATGAGCAGTTCTTC.

A note on this clonotype: It may be a read error: a sequence one base away is much more abundant. The chain joins TRBV19 to TRBJ2-1, with D possibly matching TRBD2 (6 bases). CDR1 is LNHDA and CDR2 is SQIVND in the germline V gene (reference sequence). V dropped 4 bases and J dropped 7 bases, with 17 bases sitting between them. The CDR3 contains 15 residues. This CDR3 reads CASSRRDLDRNEQFF. The CDR3 DNA is TGTGCCAGTAGTAGGCGGGATCTGGATCGGAATGAGCAGTTCTTC.

This clonotype was counted ten times or more. V and J are TRBV12-3 or TRBV12-4 and TRBJ1-5; D gene unclear. Trimming stripped 3 bases from V and 6 bases from J, with 15 bases between. This CDR3 is built from 15 residues. The chain's CDR3 is CASSFFLEGGQPQHF. The CDR3 bases are TGTGCCAGCAGTTTTTTCTTGGAGGGCGGTCAGCCCCAGCATTTT.

In its sample, this clonotype was seen many times. The J gene is TRBJ1-3, the V gene TRBV29-1, with no clear D. This CDR3 comprises 14 residues. V lost 6 bases and J 2 bases, leaving 14 bases between the germline ends. From germline, CDR1 is SQVTM and CDR2 ANQGSEA. CDR3 protein: CSVGTGGAGNTIYF. The DNA for the CDR3 is TGCAGCGTCGGTACGGGAGGCGCTGGAAACACCATATATTTT.

The V and J genes are TRBV6-2 or TRBV6-3 and TRBJ1-3; D unclear. The V gene's germline CDR1 is MNHEY and CDR2 SVGEGT. The CDR3 is 16 amino acids. Trimming cost V 5 bases and J 0 bases, with 14 bases left between them. The CDR3 nucleotides read TGTGCCAGCAGTGACGGCCCCCGCAGCTCTGGAAACACCATATATTTT. This encodes CASSDGPRSSGNTIYF.

This clonotype was counted many times. The rearrangement joins TRBV27 to TRBJ2-5; TRBD2 is a possible D gene (6 bases). The CDR3 is 11 residues long. CDR1 MNHEY and CDR2 SMNVEV come from the germline V gene (reference sequence). With 7 bases removed from V and 7 bases from J, the gap between germline ends came to 10 bases. The CDR3 protein is CASTMGGTQYF. CDR3 in DNA: TGTGCCAGCACTATGGGGGGGACCCAGTACTTC.

Notes on this clonotype: A much bigger clone sits one base away, suggesting this may be a read error. Here the CDR3 DNA reads TGCGCCAGCAGTGACCCCGGACAGGCCACGCAGACCCAGTACTTC. Translated, it gives CASSDPGQATQTQYF. The chain uses TRBV10-1 and TRBJ2-5; TRBD1 matches at 7 bases. After removal of 3 bases from V and 6 bases from J, the junction contained 10 bases not matched to a gene. The CDR3 has 15 residues. The germline V gene encodes CDR1 WNHNN and CDR2 SYGVQD (reference sequence).

In the case of this clonotype: A much bigger clone sits one base away, suggesting this may be a read error. The V and J genes are TRBV7-2 and TRBJ1-1; 11 bases agree with TRBD1. This CDR3 is built from 18 residues. From germline, CDR1 is SGHTA and CDR2 FQGNSA. V gave up 1 base and J gave up 3 bases; unmatched junction bases: 10. The CDR3 DNA reads as TGTGCCAGCAGCTTAGTAGGGACAGGGGGAGAGATGCACACTGAAGCTTTCTTT. This gives the protein CASSLVGTGGEMHTEAFF.

This clonotype was detected a few times. Written as DNA, the CDR3 is TGTGCCAGCAGTTCCACAGGGACTCCCCCTGGGGCCAACGTCCTGACTTTC. It is translated as CASSSTGTPPGANVLTF. The chain uses TRBV28 and TRBJ2-6, with D perhaps being TRBD1 or TRBD2 (6 bases each). V lost 4 bases, J lost 2 bases, and 15 bases lay in between. The germline V gene encodes CDR1 MDHEN and CDR2 SYDVKM. CDR3 size: 17 residues.

The rearrangement joins TRBV6-5 to TRBJ2-2, with a possible D match to TRBD2 (6 bases). V dropped 6 bases and J dropped 0 bases, with 20 bases sitting between them. The CDR3 is made up of 18 amino acids. The germline V gene encodes CDR1 MNHEY and CDR2 SVGAGI. CDR3 sequence (DNA): TGTGCCAGCAGCTTAGTCCCAGTGGCGGGGACGAACACCGGGGAGCTGTTTTTT. Amino acid sequence: CASSLVPVAGTNTGELFF.

Of note for this clonotype: An end of the junction does not agree with germline; a read error may underlie this. The chain carries TRBV7-9 and TRBJ2-1; D possibly corresponds to TRBD1 (6 bases). The CDR3 sequence is 14 residues long. Germline CDR1 SEHNR, CDR2 FQNEAQ (reference sequence). Here the CDR3 reads CASSLVTGFSEQSF. The CDR3 DNA is TGTGCCAGCAGCTTAGTTACAGGGTTTTCTGAGCAGTCCTTC.

This sequence joins TRBV27 and TRBJ1-2, with a tentative D call TRBD1 (5 bases). CDR1 is MNHEY and CDR2 is SMNVEV in the germline V gene (reference sequence). The CDR3 is 13 residues long. The ends were cut back, 10 bases at V and 3 bases at J, with 15 bases in the middle. This chain's CDR3 is CATIGGVDYGYTF. The CDR3 nucleotides read TGTGCCACCATAGGAGGGGTGGACTATGGCTACACCTTC.

This clonotype was recorded at least ten times. The CDR3 region has the DNA TGTGCCAGCAGCTGGACGGGGGGATTGGGCACAGATACGCAGTATTTT. It encodes CASSWTGGLGTDTQYF. V is TRBV7-2 and J is TRBJ2-3, with TRBD2 identical over 7 bases. The length of the CDR3 is 16 residues. In germline, CDR1 is SGHTA, CDR2 FQGNSA. V shed 4 bases and J 1 base; nucleotides not matched to a gene: 8.

This clonotype has more than one count but fewer than ten. The rearrangement uses TRBV3-1 and TRBJ1-5; 11 bases fit TRBD1. J gave up 4 bases and V 4 bases, and 6 bases lay outside the gene matches. From germline, CDR1 is LGHDT and CDR2 YNNKEL (reference sequence). The length of the CDR3 is 16 residues. The CDR3 DNA follows: TGTGCCAGCAGCCTGAACCGGGACAGGGGGAATCAGCCCCAGCATTTT. Residues: CASSLNRDRGNQPQHF.

This clonotype was observed many times. CDR3 residues: CASSEWTGENSPLHF. CDR3 coding DNA: TGTGCCAGCAGTGAATGGACAGGGGAAAATTCACCCCTCCACTTT. The chain carries TRBV2 and TRBJ1-6, with 9 bases lining up with TRBD1. The length of the CDR3 is 15 residues. Germline trimming cut 2 bases from V and 7 bases from J; bases unmatched to any gene: 3. The V gene's germline CDR1 is SNHLY and CDR2 FYNNEI.

This clonotype was recorded at least ten times. This chain links TRBV28 with TRBJ1-5; TRBD1 matches 9 bases. The CDR3 sequence is 16 residues long. The germline gives CDR1 MDHEN, CDR2 SYDVKM. Trimming took 7 bases from V and 6 from J; bases not matched to a gene: 13. CDR3: CASKLPYRGQGQPQHF. The CDR3 bases are TGTGCCAGCAAACTCCCCTACAGGGGGCAGGGTCAGCCCCAGCATTTT.

This clonotype was recorded at least ten times. V gene TRBV30 combines with J gene TRBJ2-7; D not resolved. The CDR3 length is 14 residues. V was trimmed by 0 bases and J by 0 bases, leaving 9 bases between them. Germline V CDR1 and CDR2: GTSNPN, SVGIG (reference sequence). The CDR3 sequence: CAWSVVPNSYEQYF. For the CDR3, the DNA is TGTGCCTGGAGTGTAGTCCCAAACTCCTACGAGCAGTACTTC.

This clonotype has ten or more counts. The chain couples TRBV12-3 or TRBV12-4 to TRBJ2-7, with D possibly being TRBD2 (6 bases). The V gene lost 3 bases and the J gene lost 8 bases, with 20 bases spanning the gap. CDR3 length: 15 amino acids. The CDR3 loop reads CASSFIGGTQGQQYF. DNA of the CDR3: TGTGCCAGCAGTTTCATTGGTGGGACTCAGGGCCAGCAGTACTTC.

A few counts support this clonotype. The chain links TRBV12-3 or TRBV12-4 to TRBJ2-3, with TRBD2 identical over 7 bases. The CDR3 has 15 amino acids. The V and J ends lost 6 bases and 5 bases, in that order; junction bases with no gene match: 11. This CDR3 reads CASRRWGRAGDTQYF. The CDR3 DNA reads TGTGCCAGCAGGCGCTGGGGGAGGGCCGGAGATACGCAGTATTTT.

This sequence joins TRBV12-3 or TRBV12-4 and TRBJ1-2, with D maybe TRBD1 (5 bases). Between the trimmed V and J ends, which lost 2 bases and 4 bases, there was a span of 11 bases. The CDR3 contains 14 residues. The DNA for the CDR3 is TGTGCCAGCAGTTTATCCCCGGGGGGCTATGGCTACACCTTC. Protein: CASSLSPGGYGYTF.

A few counts support this clonotype. The CDR3 DNA reads TGTGCCAGCAGCTTACGAGGGGGAGGGGAAAATTCACCCCTCCACTTT. Translated: CASSLRGGGENSPLHF. This chain links TRBV7-3 with TRBJ1-6; tentatively, D is TRBD1 (6 bases). V was shortened by 2 bases and J by 7 bases, with 15 bases between the two germline ends. In germline, CDR1 is SGHTA, CDR2 FQGTGA. The CDR3 is made up of 16 amino acids.

This clonotype was counted at least ten times. The chain couples TRBV15 to TRBJ1-2; D is perhaps TRBD1 (5 bases). CDR3 length: 18 residues. The V gene's germline CDR1 is LNHNV and CDR2 YYDKDF (reference sequence). Trimming shortened V by 0 bases and J by 0 bases, and 17 bases separated the two germline ends. CDR3 amino acids: CATSRDYPGHNANYGYTF. Here the CDR3 DNA reads TGTGCCACCAGCAGAGACTACCCTGGACACAATGCTAACTATGGCTACACCTTC.